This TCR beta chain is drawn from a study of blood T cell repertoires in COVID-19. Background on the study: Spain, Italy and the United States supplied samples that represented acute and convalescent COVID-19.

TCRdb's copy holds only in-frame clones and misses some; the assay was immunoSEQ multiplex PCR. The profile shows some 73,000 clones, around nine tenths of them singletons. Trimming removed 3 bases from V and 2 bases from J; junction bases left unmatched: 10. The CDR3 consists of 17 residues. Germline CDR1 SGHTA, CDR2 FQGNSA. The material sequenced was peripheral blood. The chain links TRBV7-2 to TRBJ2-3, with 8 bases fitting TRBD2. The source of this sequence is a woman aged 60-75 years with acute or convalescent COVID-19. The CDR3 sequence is CASSLASAGGNTDTQYF. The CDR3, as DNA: TGTGCCAGCAGCTTGGCCTCCGCGGGGGGAAACACAGATACGCAGTATTTT.